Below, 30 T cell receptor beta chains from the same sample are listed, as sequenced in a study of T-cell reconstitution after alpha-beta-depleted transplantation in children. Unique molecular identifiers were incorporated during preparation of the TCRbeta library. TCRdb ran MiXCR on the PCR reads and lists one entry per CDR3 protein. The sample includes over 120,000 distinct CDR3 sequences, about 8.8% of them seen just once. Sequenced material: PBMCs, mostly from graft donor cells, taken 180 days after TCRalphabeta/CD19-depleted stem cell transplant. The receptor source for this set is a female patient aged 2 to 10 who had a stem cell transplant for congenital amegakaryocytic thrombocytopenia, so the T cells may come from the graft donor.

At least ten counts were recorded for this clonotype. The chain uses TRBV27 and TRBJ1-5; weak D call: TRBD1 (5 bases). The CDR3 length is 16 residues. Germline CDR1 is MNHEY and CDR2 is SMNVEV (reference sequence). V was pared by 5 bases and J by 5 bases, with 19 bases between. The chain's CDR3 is CASSPGGGGWDQPQHF. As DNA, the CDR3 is TGTGCCAGCAGTCCTGGGGGGGGAGGATGGGATCAGCCCCAGCATTTT.

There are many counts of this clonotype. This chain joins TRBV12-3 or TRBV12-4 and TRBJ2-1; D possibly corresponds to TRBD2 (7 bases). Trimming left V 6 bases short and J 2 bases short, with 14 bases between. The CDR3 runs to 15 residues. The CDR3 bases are TGTGCCAGCAGAACCCAGGGGAGGGCCTACAATGAGCAGTTCTTC. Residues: CASRTQGRAYNEQFF.

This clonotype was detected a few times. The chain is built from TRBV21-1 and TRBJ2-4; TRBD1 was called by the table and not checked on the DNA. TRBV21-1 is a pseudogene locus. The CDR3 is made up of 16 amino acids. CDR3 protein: CASSKRSGLRGNIQYF. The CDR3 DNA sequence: TGTGCCAGCAGCAAACGATCGGGGCTGCGTGGAAACATTCAGTACTTC.

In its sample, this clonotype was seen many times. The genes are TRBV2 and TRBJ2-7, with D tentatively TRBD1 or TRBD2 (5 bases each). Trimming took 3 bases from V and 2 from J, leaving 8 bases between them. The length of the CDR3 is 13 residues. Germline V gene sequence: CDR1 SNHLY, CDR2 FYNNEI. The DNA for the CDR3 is TGTGCCAGCAGTGACTGGGGGACCTACGAGCAGTACTTC. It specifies CASSDWGTYEQYF. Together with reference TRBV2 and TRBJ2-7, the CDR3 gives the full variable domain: EPEVTQTPSHQVTQMGQEVILRCVPISNHLYFYWYRQILGQKVEFLVSFYNNEISEKSEIFDDQFSVERPDGSNFTLKIRSTKLEDSAMYFCASSDWGTYEQYFGPGTRLTVT.

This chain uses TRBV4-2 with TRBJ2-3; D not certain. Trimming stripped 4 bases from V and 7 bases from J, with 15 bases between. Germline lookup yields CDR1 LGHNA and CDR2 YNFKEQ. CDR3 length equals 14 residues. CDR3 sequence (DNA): TGTGCCAGCAGCCCCACCCTCCGCCCAAATACGCAGTATTTT. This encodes CASSPTLRPNTQYF.

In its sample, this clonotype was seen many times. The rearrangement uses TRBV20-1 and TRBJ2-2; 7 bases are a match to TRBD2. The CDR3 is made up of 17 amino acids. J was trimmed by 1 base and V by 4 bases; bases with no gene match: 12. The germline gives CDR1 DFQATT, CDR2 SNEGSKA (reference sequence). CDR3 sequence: CSATPMGSGVNTGELFF. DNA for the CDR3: TGCAGTGCTACCCCTATGGGAAGCGGGGTGAACACCGGGGAGCTGTTTTTT.

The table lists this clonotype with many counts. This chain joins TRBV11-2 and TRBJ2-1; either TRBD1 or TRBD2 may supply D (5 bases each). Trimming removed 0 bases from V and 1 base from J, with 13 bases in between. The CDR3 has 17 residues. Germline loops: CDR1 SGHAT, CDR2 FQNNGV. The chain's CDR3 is CASSLESGPKSYNEQFF. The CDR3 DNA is TGTGCCAGCAGCTTAGAGTCGGGACCCAAGTCCTACAATGAGCAGTTCTTC.

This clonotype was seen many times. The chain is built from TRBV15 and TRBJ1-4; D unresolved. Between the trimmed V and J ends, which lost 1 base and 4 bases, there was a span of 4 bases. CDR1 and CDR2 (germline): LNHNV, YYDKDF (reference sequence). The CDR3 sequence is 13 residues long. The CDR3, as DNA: TGTGCCACCAGCAGAGCCAATAATGAAAAACTGTTTTTT. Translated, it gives CATSRANNEKLFF.

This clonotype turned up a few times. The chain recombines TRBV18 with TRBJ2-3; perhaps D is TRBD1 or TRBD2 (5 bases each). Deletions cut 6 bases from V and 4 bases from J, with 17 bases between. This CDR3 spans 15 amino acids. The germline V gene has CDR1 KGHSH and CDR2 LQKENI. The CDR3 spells CASSPGPLPADTQYF. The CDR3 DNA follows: TGTGCCAGCTCGCCGGGACCACTACCGGCAGATACGCAGTATTTT.

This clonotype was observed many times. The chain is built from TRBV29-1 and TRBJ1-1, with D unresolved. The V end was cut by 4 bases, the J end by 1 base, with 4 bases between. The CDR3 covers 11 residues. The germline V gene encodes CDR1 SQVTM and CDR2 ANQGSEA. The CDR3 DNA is TGCAGCGTTGTTGCGAACACTGAAGCTTTCTTT. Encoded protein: CSVVANTEAFF. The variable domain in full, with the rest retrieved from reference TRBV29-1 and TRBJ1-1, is SAVISQKPSRDICQRGTSLTIQCQVDSQVTMMFWYRQQPGQSLTLIATANQGSEATYESGFVIDKFPISRPNLTFSTLTVSNMSPEDSSIYLCSVVANTEAFFGQGTRLTVV.

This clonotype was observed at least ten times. The CDR3 bases are TGTGCCAGCCGGGAATCAGAGACCCAGTACTTC. It yields the protein CASRESETQYF. The chain recombines TRBV12-3 or TRBV12-4 with TRBJ2-5; a weak D match, TRBD2 (5 bases). The ends were cut back, 8 bases at V and 4 bases at J, with 8 bases in the middle. The CDR3 sequence is 11 residues long.

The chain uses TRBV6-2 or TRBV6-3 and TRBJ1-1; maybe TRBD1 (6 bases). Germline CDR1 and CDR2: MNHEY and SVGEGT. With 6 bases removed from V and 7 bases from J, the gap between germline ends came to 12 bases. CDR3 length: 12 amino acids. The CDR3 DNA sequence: TGTGCCAGCAGATACAGGGATGTTGAAGCTTTCTTT. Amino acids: CASRYRDVEAFF.

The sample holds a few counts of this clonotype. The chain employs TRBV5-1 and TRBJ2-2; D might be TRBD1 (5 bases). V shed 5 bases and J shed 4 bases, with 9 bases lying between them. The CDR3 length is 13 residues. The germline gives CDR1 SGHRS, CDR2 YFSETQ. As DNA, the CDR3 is TGCGCCAGCAGGCCAGGGTTCACCGGGGAGCTGTTTTTT. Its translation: CASRPGFTGELFF.

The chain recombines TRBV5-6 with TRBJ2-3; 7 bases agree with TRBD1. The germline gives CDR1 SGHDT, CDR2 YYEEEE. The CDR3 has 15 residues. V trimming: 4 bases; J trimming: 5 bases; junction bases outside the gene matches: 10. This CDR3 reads CASSEHRGFKDTQYF. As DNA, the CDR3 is TGTGCCAGCAGCGAGCACAGGGGCTTCAAAGATACGCAGTATTTT.

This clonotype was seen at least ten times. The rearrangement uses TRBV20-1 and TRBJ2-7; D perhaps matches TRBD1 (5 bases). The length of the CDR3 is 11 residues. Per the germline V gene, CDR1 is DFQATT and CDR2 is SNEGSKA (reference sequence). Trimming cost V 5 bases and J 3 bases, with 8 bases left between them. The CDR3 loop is CSAYDSYEQYF. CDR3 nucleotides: TGCAGTGCTTACGACAGCTACGAGCAGTACTTC.

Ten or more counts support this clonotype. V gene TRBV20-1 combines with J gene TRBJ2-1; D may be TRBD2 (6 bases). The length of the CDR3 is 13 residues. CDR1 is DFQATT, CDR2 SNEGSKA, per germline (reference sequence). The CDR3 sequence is CTPGEASYNEQFF. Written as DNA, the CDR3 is TGCACCCCTGGGGAGGCCTCCTACAATGAGCAGTTCTTC.

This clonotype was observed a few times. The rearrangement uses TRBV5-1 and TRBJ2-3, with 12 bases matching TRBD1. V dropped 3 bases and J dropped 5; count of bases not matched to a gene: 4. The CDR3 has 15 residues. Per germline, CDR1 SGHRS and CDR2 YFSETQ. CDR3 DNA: TGCGCCAGCAGCTCCGGGACAGGGGGCATAGATACGCAGTATTTT. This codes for CASSSGTGGIDTQYF.

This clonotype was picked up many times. The CDR3 DNA sequence: TGTGCCATCAGGGACGCGGCTTATAGCAATCAGCCCCAGCATTTT. As protein: CAIRDAAYSNQPQHF. V gene TRBV10-3 combines with J gene TRBJ1-5; D is uncertain. Trimming stripped 6 bases from V and 0 bases from J, with 12 bases between. The germline gives CDR1 ENHRY, CDR2 SYGVKD. This CDR3 contains 15 residues.

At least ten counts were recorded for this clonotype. The CDR3 is CASSQGPAVTQYF. The CDR3 DNA reads TGTGCCAGCAGCCAGGGACCTGCCGTGACCCAGTACTTC. The V and J genes are TRBV28 and TRBJ2-5; D tentatively fits TRBD1 or TRBD2 (5 bases each). Per germline, CDR1 MDHEN and CDR2 SYDVKM. Trimming cost V 6 bases and J 7 bases, with 15 bases left between them. This CDR3 comprises 13 residues.

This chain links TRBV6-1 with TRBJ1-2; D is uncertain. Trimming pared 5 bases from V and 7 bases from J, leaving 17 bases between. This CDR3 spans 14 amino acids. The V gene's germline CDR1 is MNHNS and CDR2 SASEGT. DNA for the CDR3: TGTGCCAGCAGTCTCCGTACCTCGGGCTCTGGCTACACCTTC. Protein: CASSLRTSGSGYTF.

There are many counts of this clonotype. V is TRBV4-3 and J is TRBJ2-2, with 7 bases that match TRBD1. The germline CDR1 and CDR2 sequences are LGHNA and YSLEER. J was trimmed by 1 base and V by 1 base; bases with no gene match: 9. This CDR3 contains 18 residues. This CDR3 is CASSQGSRGQKNTGELFF. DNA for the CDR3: TGCGCCAGCAGCCAAGGCTCCAGGGGACAGAAGAACACCGGGGAGCTGTTTTTT.

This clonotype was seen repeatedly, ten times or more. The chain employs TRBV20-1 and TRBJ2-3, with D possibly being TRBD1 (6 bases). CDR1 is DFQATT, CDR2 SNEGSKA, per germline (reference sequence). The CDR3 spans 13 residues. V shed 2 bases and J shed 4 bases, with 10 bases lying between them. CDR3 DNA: TGCAGTGCTAGATGGGACAAGGCAGATACGCAGTATTTT. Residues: CSARWDKADTQYF.

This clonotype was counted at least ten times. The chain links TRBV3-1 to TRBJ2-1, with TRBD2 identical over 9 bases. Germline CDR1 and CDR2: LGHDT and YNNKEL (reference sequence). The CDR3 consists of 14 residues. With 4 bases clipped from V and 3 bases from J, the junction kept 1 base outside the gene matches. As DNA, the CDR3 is TGTGCCAGCAGCCGCGGGGGGGACTACAATGAGCAGTTCTTC. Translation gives CASSRGGDYNEQFF.

Here the CDR3 reads CSASGGLLQETQYF. In DNA form, the CDR3 reads TGCAGTGCTAGTGGGGGATTGCTCCAAGAGACCCAGTACTTC. The chain combines TRBV20-1 with TRBJ2-5; D may correspond to TRBD1 or TRBD2 (5 bases each). The germline V and J ends were trimmed by 3 bases and 1 base, with 12 bases remaining between them. Germline CDR1 reads DFQATT; CDR2 reads SNEGSKA (reference sequence). There are 14 residues in the CDR3.

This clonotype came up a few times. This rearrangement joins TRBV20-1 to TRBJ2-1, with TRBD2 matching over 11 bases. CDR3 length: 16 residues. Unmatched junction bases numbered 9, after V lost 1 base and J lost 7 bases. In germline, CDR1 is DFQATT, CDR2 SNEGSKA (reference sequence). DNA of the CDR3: TGCAGTGCTAGAGTACTAGCGGGAGCCGGGGGGAATGAGCAGTTCTTC. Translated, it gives CSARVLAGAGGNEQFF.

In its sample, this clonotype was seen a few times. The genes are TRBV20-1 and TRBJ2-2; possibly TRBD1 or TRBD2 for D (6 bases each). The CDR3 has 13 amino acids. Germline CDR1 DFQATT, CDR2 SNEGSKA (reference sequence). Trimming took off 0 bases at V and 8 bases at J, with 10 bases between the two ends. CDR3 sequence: CSARDWGAGELFF. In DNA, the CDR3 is TGCAGTGCTAGAGATTGGGGGGCTGGGGAGCTGTTTTTT.

The CDR3 here is CSVATTPLRGTNIQYF. The DNA of the CDR3 is TGCAGCGTCGCAACCACACCCCTCAGGGGGACGAACATTCAGTACTTC. The chain couples TRBV29-1 to TRBJ2-4; TRBD1 matches 7 bases. This CDR3 has 16 amino acids. V lost 6 bases and J lost 7; bases outside the gene matches: 18. Germline V CDR1 and CDR2: SQVTM, ANQGSEA. The variable domain in full, with the rest retrieved from reference TRBV29-1 and TRBJ2-4, is SAVISQKPSRDICQRGTSLTIQCQVDSQVTMMFWYRQQPGQSLTLIATANQGSEATYESGFVIDKFPISRPNLTFSTLTVSNMSPEDSSIYLCSVATTPLRGTNIQYFGAGTRLSVL.

CDR3 DNA: TGCAGCGTTGAAACGCTGGAGCCTAGGGGGGGGAACACCGGGGAGCTGTTTTTT. Its protein product is CSVETLEPRGGNTGELFF. The chain links TRBV29-1 to TRBJ2-2; perhaps TRBD2 as D (7 bases). CDR1 and CDR2 (germline): SQVTM, ANQGSEA. This CDR3 is built from 18 residues. Trimming cost V 2 bases and J 1 base, with 20 bases left between them.

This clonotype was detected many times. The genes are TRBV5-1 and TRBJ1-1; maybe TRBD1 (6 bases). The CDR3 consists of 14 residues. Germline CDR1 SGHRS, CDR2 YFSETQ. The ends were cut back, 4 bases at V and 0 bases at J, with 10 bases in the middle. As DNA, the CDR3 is TGCGCCAGCAGCCCGGGGGACATGAACACTGAAGCTTTCTTT. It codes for CASSPGDMNTEAFF.

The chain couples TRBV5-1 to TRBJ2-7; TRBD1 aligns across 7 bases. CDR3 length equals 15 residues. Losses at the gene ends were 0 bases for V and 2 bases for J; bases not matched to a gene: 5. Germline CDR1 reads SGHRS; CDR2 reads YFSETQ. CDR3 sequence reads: CASSLAVRGTYEQYF. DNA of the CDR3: TGCGCCAGCAGCTTGGCGGTCAGGGGGACCTACGAGCAGTACTTC.